The rows below give T cell receptor beta chains drawn from one sample of a study of OX40 agonist ivuxolimab in advanced cancers. The protocol was immunoSEQ multiplex PCR, while the TCRdb copy is restricted to in-frame clones and leaves out a portion. The profile shows about 21,000 clones, nearly 85% of them singletons. The sequencing used CD4+ or CD8+ T cells sorted from blood, collected in a trial of the OX40 agonist ivuxolimab. Source of these receptors: an adult with an advanced solid tumor such as melanoma, head and neck, liver or kidney cancer. Each CDR3 is given with its conserved first and last residue. Fields, in order: clone size, D gene, V gene, J gene, CDR3 DNA, CDR3 protein. A D gene is named only where the DNA matches it firmly. Size tells how often a clone was seen (once, few, many) or the class of an expanded clone, and some rows leave it out.

clone_size: -; d_call: -; v_call: TRBV21-1; j_call: TRBJ1-2; cdr3_nt: TGTGCCAGCAGCTTTCGGGACAGGGATGGCTACACCTTC; cdr3_aa: CASSFRDRDGYTF
clone_size: -; d_call: -; v_call: TRBV25-1; j_call: TRBJ1-3; cdr3_nt: TGTGCCAGCAGTCCCGTCTTGGAGGCCCTGGGCTCTGGAAACACCATATATTTT; cdr3_aa: CASSPVLEALGSGNTIYF
clone_size: -; d_call: TRBD2; v_call: TRBV7-3; j_call: TRBJ2-4; cdr3_nt: TGTGCCAGCAGCTTAGGGCCCTCCGGGGGAGGGGACATTCAGTACTTC; cdr3_aa: CASSLGPSGGGDIQYF
clone_size: -; d_call: -; v_call: TRBV29-1; j_call: TRBJ2-7; cdr3_nt: TGCAGCGTTGCTAAGCGAAGTTACGAGCAGTACTTC; cdr3_aa: CSVAKRSYEQYF
clone_size: -; d_call: -; v_call: TRBV30; j_call: TRBJ1-6; cdr3_nt: TGTGCCTGGAGCCCCACCAGGGAGGGGACGAAGCTCCACTTT; cdr3_aa: CAWSPTREGTKLHF
clone_size: -; d_call: TRBD2; v_call: TRBV7-9; j_call: TRBJ2-2; cdr3_nt: TGTGCCAGCAGCTTTACCCTCCGGGGGGATACGACCGGGGAGCTGTTTTTT; cdr3_aa: CASSFTLRGDTTGELFF
clone_size: -; d_call: TRBD2; v_call: TRBV7-3; j_call: TRBJ2-1; cdr3_nt: TGTGCCAGCAGGGGCGGGAGGAACGGCGATGAGCAGTTCTTC; cdr3_aa: CASRGGRNGDEQFF
clone_size: -; d_call: -; v_call: TRBV28; j_call: TRBJ2-2; cdr3_nt: TGTGCCAGCAGTCTAATAGTCGGGGAGCTGTTTTTT; cdr3_aa: CASSLIVGELFF
clone_size: -; d_call: TRBD2; v_call: TRBV6-5; j_call: TRBJ2-2; cdr3_nt: TGTGCCAGCACGGGAGGTACACGCACCGGGGAGCTGTTTTTT; cdr3_aa: CASTGGTRTGELFF
clone_size: -; d_call: -; v_call: TRBV7-9; j_call: TRBJ2-7; cdr3_nt: TGTGCCAGCAGCTTTGGGGGGCCTAATCTTTACGAGCAGTACTTC; cdr3_aa: CASSFGGPNLYEQYF
clone_size: -; d_call: -; v_call: TRBV19; j_call: TRBJ2-1; cdr3_nt: TGTGCCAGTAGCCGCCTCGTCTACAATGAGCAGTTCTTC; cdr3_aa: CASSRLVYNEQFF
clone_size: -; d_call: -; v_call: TRBV15; j_call: TRBJ2-7; cdr3_nt: TGTGCCACCAGCAGAGTATTTGGCGGGACTTCCTACGAGCAGTACTTC; cdr3_aa: CATSRVFGGTSYEQYF
clone_size: -; d_call: TRBD2; v_call: TRBV5-8; j_call: TRBJ2-5; cdr3_nt: TGTGCCAGCAGCTCGGGACTAGCGGGACACGCGTACCAAGAGACCCAGTACTTC; cdr3_aa: CASSSGLAGHAYQETQYF
clone_size: -; d_call: -; v_call: TRBV5-1; j_call: TRBJ1-1; cdr3_nt: TGCGCCAGCAGCTTACTGGACGGACTGAACACTGAAGCTTTCTTT; cdr3_aa: CASSLLDGLNTEAFF
clone_size: -; d_call: TRBD2; v_call: TRBV19; j_call: TRBJ2-7; cdr3_nt: TGTGCCAGTAGTACCCGGGGGACTAGCGGGGGCTACGAGCAGTACTTC; cdr3_aa: CASSTRGTSGGYEQYF
clone_size: -; d_call: TRBD1; v_call: TRBV6-4; j_call: TRBJ2-1; cdr3_nt: TGTGCCAGCAGTGTGCTGAACCAGGGGGTCAATGAGCAGTTCTTC; cdr3_aa: CASSVLNQGVNEQFF
clone_size: -; d_call: -; v_call: TRBV5-6; j_call: TRBJ1-1; cdr3_nt: TGTGCCAGCAGCTTGTACCCAGCCATGAACACTGAAGCTTTCTTT; cdr3_aa: CASSLYPAMNTEAFF
clone_size: -; d_call: -; v_call: TRBV7-2; j_call: TRBJ1-5; cdr3_nt: TGTGCCAGCAGCTTACAACCTAGCAATCAGCCCCAGCATTTT; cdr3_aa: CASSLQPSNQPQHF
clone_size: -; d_call: TRBD1; v_call: TRBV19; j_call: TRBJ2-1; cdr3_nt: TGTGCCGTCTGGACAGGAAACAATGAGCAGTTCTTC; cdr3_aa: CAVWTGNNEQFF
clone_size: few; d_call: TRBD1; v_call: TRBV9; j_call: TRBJ1-4; cdr3_nt: TGTGCCAGCAGCCCGCAGACACAGGGGGAAAAACTGTTTTTT; cdr3_aa: CASSPQTQGEKLFF
clone_size: -; d_call: -; v_call: TRBV7-9; j_call: TRBJ1-2; cdr3_nt: TGTGCCAGCAGCTCCGGGGCCCAGGGAGGCTATGGCTACACCTTC; cdr3_aa: CASSSGAQGGYGYTF
clone_size: -; d_call: -; v_call: TRBV30; j_call: TRBJ1-1; cdr3_nt: TGTGCCTGGAGTGTAATAAGTAAGGGGGGGAGAAACACTGAAGCTTTCTTT; cdr3_aa: CAWSVISKGGRNTEAFF
clone_size: -; d_call: TRBD1; v_call: TRBV6-5; j_call: TRBJ2-7; cdr3_nt: TGTGCCAGCAGTTACTCTAGGGGACAGGGGGTGCACGAGCAGTACTTC; cdr3_aa: CASSYSRGQGVHEQYF
clone_size: -; d_call: -; v_call: TRBV7-7; j_call: TRBJ2-1; cdr3_nt: TGTGCCAGCAGCTTAGGGGACGGGTCAACCAATGAGCAGTTCTTC; cdr3_aa: CASSLGDGSTNEQFF
clone_size: -; d_call: TRBD2; v_call: TRBV5-6; j_call: TRBJ2-5; cdr3_nt: TGTGCCAGCAGCTTGGCCGGGGACTACCGCCCAACGGAGGAGACCCAGTACTTC; cdr3_aa: CASSLAGDYRPTEETQYF
clone_size: -; d_call: TRBD1; v_call: TRBV6-4; j_call: TRBJ2-7; cdr3_nt: TGTGCCAGCAGTGCCGGGACAGGGTCCCACGAGCAGTACTTC; cdr3_aa: CASSAGTGSHEQYF
clone_size: -; d_call: TRBD1; v_call: TRBV9; j_call: TRBJ1-1; cdr3_nt: TGTGCCAGCAGCGGTCAGACAGGGGTGAACACTGAAGCTTTCTTT; cdr3_aa: CASSGQTGVNTEAFF
clone_size: -; d_call: TRBD2; v_call: TRBV27; j_call: TRBJ2-3; cdr3_nt: TGTGCCAGTTCGCGGGGGGGCCCAGATACGCAGTATTTT; cdr3_aa: CASSRGGPDTQYF
clone_size: -; d_call: -; v_call: TRBV19; j_call: TRBJ1-2; cdr3_nt: TGTGCCAGTAGTACGGCGGCCGGGGGCTACACCTTC; cdr3_aa: CASSTAAGGYTF
clone_size: once; d_call: -; v_call: TRBV5-4; j_call: TRBJ2-3; cdr3_nt: TGTGCCAGCAGCCGGAGGGAAGGGACAGATACGCAGTATTTT; cdr3_aa: CASSRREGTDTQYF
clone_size: -; d_call: -; v_call: TRBV5-1; j_call: TRBJ1-1; cdr3_nt: TGCGCCAGCAGCCCCGTGACGGGAAACACTGAAGCTTTCTTT; cdr3_aa: CASSPVTGNTEAFF
clone_size: -; d_call: -; v_call: TRBV9; j_call: TRBJ2-2; cdr3_nt: TGTGCCAGCAAGGGGACCGGGGAGCTGTTTTTT; cdr3_aa: CASKGTGELFF
clone_size: -; d_call: -; v_call: TRBV14; j_call: TRBJ2-7; cdr3_nt: TGTGCCAGCAGCCGCCAGATATCCTACGAGCAGTACTTC; cdr3_aa: CASSRQISYEQYF
clone_size: -; d_call: TRBD2; v_call: TRBV11-2; j_call: TRBJ2-3; cdr3_nt: TGTGCCAGCAGCTTAGTAAGAGACTCGGGAGGTACGCAGTATTTT; cdr3_aa: CASSLVRDSGGTQYF
clone_size: -; d_call: TRBD1; v_call: TRBV12-5; j_call: TRBJ2-1; cdr3_nt: TGTGCTAGTGGTTTGTTCTCAGGGGGCTACAATGAGCAGTTCTTC; cdr3_aa: CASGLFSGGYNEQFF
clone_size: -; d_call: TRBD2; v_call: TRBV5-4; j_call: TRBJ2-3; cdr3_nt: TGTGCCAGCAGCGCCGCGGGGGGTAGCACAGATACGCAGTATTTT; cdr3_aa: CASSAAGGSTDTQYF
clone_size: -; d_call: -; v_call: TRBV30; j_call: TRBJ2-5; cdr3_nt: TGTGCCTGGAGTGTGTCCCAAGAGACCCAGTACTTC; cdr3_aa: CAWSVSQETQYF
clone_size: -; d_call: TRBD1; v_call: TRBV27; j_call: TRBJ1-1; cdr3_nt: TGTGCCACTCGCACAGGGGCGGGGACTGAAGCTTTCTTT; cdr3_aa: CATRTGAGTEAFF
clone_size: -; d_call: TRBD2; v_call: TRBV5-4; j_call: TRBJ2-1; cdr3_nt: TGTGCCAGCAGCTCGCTAGCGGACTACAATGAGCAGTTCTTC; cdr3_aa: CASSSLADYNEQFF
clone_size: -; d_call: -; v_call: TRBV19; j_call: TRBJ1-1; cdr3_nt: TGTGCCAGTACAGACCTAGAATACACTGAAGCTTTCTTT; cdr3_aa: CASTDLEYTEAFF
clone_size: few; d_call: -; v_call: TRBV15; j_call: TRBJ2-5; cdr3_nt: TGTGCCACCTCCAGTCCAGGGCAAGAGACCCAGTACTTC; cdr3_aa: CATSSPGQETQYF
clone_size: -; d_call: -; v_call: TRBV7-3; j_call: TRBJ1-1; cdr3_nt: TGTGCCAGCAAGGTAAACACGGTGGACTCTGAAGCTTTCTTT; cdr3_aa: CASKVNTVDSEAFF